This entry lists 13 T cell receptor beta chains sequenced from one sample in a study of PD-L1 blockade in urothelial cancer. Time point: pretreatment peripheral blood. Clones were sequenced by immunoSEQ multiplex PCR, and TCRdb holds only the in-frame ones, with some missing. This table holds 60,000 to 75,000 clones, around 86% found once. The sequencing here drew on PBMCs, taken around atezolizumab (anti-PD-L1) treatment. The receptors come from a man in his sixties with urothelial cancer.

This clone was seen a few times. The CDR3 loop reads CASTSGEGHSPLHF. Written as DNA, the CDR3 is TGTGCCAGCACCTCAGGGGAGGGGCATTCACCCCTCCACTTT. The V gene is TRBV9, the J gene TRBJ1-6; maybe TRBD1 (6 bases). This CDR3 is 14 amino acids long. Trimming pared 6 bases from V and 8 bases from J, leaving 15 bases between. Germline CDR1 and CDR2: SGDLS and YYNGEE.

The rearrangement uses TRBV18 and TRBJ1-3; 8 bases are a match to TRBD1. CDR1 KGHSH and CDR2 LQKENI come from the germline V gene. V trimming: 1 base; J trimming: 3 bases; junction bases outside the gene matches: 5. The CDR3 has 16 amino acids. For the CDR3, the DNA is TGTGCCAGCTCACCACGACGACAGGGGAATGGAAACACCATATATTTT. Its protein is CASSPRRQGNGNTIYF.

The chain uses TRBV7-2 and TRBJ1-3; tentatively, D is TRBD1 (5 bases). Per germline, CDR1 SGHTA and CDR2 FQGNSA. Trimming pared 1 base from V and 10 bases from J, leaving 8 bases between. CDR3 size: 12 residues. The CDR3 coding sequence is TGTGCCAGCAGCTTAGTCAGGGATACCATATATTTT. Translated, it gives CASSLVRDTIYF.

The V and J genes are TRBV28 and TRBJ2-7, with D unclear. The CDR3 runs to 14 residues. With 6 bases removed from V and 6 bases from J, the gap between germline ends came to 18 bases. Germline V gives CDR1 MDHEN, CDR2 SYDVKM. CDR3 in amino acids: CASSLLGSSLEQYF. The CDR3 bases are TGTGCCAGCAGCCTCCTTGGCTCATCCCTCGAGCAGTACTTC.

This clone has only a few counts. V is TRBV2 and J is TRBJ1-5; TRBD1 might be the D (6 bases). With 1 base removed from V and 6 bases from J, the gap between germline ends came to 10 bases. The CDR3 length is 14 residues. Germline V lookup: CDR1 SNHLY, CDR2 FYNNEI. The CDR3 nucleotides are TGTGCCAGCAGTGAAGGGACAGCATCTCAGCCCCAGCATTTT. Protein product: CASSEGTASQPQHF. Using reference TRBV2 and TRBJ1-5 for the parts outside the CDR3, the full variable domain is EPEVTQTPSHQVTQMGQEVILRCVPISNHLYFYWYRQILGQKVEFLVSFYNNEISEKSEIFDDQFSVERPDGSNFTLKIRSTKLEDSAMYFCASSEGTASQPQHFGDGTRLSIL.

The chain couples TRBV6-5 to TRBJ1-1, with D uncertain. Germline CDR1 reads MNHEY; CDR2 reads SVGAGI. The CDR3 covers 13 residues. Trimming removed 0 bases from V and 7 bases from J, with 9 bases in between. The CDR3 here is CASSYSGQVEAFF. The CDR3 DNA reads TGTGCCAGCAGTTACTCGGGCCAAGTTGAAGCTTTCTTT.

To note about this clone: Germline and junction disagree at one end, which may indicate a read error. CDR3 nucleotide sequence: TGTGCTAGCAGCTTAGATGGGGGGGCCTTCAATGAGCAGTTCTTC. It translates to CASSLDGGAFNEQFF. J is TRBJ2-1 and V is TRBV7-7; a possible D gene is TRBD2 (7 bases). CDR3 size: 15 residues. Germline values: CDR1 SSHAT, CDR2 FNYEAQ (reference sequence).

The V and J genes are TRBV2 and TRBJ1-5, with TRBD1 identical over 11 bases. This CDR3 comprises 14 residues. V trimming: 7 bases; J trimming: 7 bases; junction bases outside the gene matches: 6. Germline lookup yields CDR1 SNHLY and CDR2 FYNNEI. The CDR3 region is CASIDGQGAQPQHF. The DNA for the CDR3 is TGTGCCAGCATCGACGGACAGGGGGCCCAGCCCCAGCATTTT.

This clone was counted once. J is TRBJ2-7 and V is TRBV5-1; D might be TRBD1 (5 bases). This CDR3 spans 13 amino acids. V gave up 1 base and J gave up 0 bases, with 5 bases separating them. Germline CDR1 is SGHRS and CDR2 is YFSETQ. The CDR3 loop reads CASSLTGSYEQYF. DNA for the CDR3: TGCGCCAGCAGCTTGACAGGCTCCTACGAGCAGTACTTC.

This clone was counted between two and nine times. This chain links TRBV5-1 with TRBJ1-1, with a tentative D call TRBD1 (6 bases). Looked up from germline, CDR1 is SGHRS and CDR2 is YFSETQ. Trimming took off 4 bases at V and 5 bases at J, with 12 bases between the two ends. The CDR3 runs 13 residues. This CDR3 is CASSPQGRTEAFF. The CDR3 DNA sequence: TGCGCCAGCAGCCCACAGGGTCGGACTGAAGCTTTCTTT. The full variable domain, in which reference TRBV5-1 and TRBJ1-1 provide the parts outside the CDR3, is KAGVTQTPRYLIKTRGQQVTLSCSPISGHRSVSWYQQTPGQGLQFLFEYFSETQRNKGNFPGRFSGRQFSNSRSEMNVSTLELGDSALYLCASSPQGRTEAFFGQGTRLTVV.

The chain employs TRBV5-1 and TRBJ2-3; 9 nucleotides align to TRBD2. CDR3 length equals 14 residues. CDR1 and CDR2 (germline): SGHRS, YFSETQ. With 6 bases clipped from V and 5 bases from J, the junction kept 7 bases outside the gene matches. The CDR3 bases are TGCGCCAGCATCCGCGGGGGGGCGGGAGATACGCAGTATTTT. Encoded protein: CASIRGGAGDTQYF.

This chain uses TRBV11-2 with TRBJ2-3, with D possibly being TRBD2 (6 bases). The CDR3 loop spans 15 amino acids. With 6 bases removed from V and 8 bases from J, the gap between germline ends came to 21 bases. Germline V gene lookup returns CDR1 SGHAT and CDR2 FQNNGV. CDR3 bases: TGTGCCAGCAGTAAACGGTCGGGAGAGTCGCCTACGCAGTATTTT. Its translation: CASSKRSGESPTQYF.

This sequence joins TRBV27 and TRBJ1-4, with D hard to call. V was clipped by 7 bases and J by 11 bases, with 17 bases between them. Germline lookup yields CDR1 MNHEY and CDR2 SMNVEV (reference sequence). The CDR3 totals 13 residues. The DNA for the CDR3 is TGTGCCAGCACCACAGCCGGGGAGTGGAAACTGTTTTTT. Its translation: CASTTAGEWKLFF.